The 12 T cell receptor beta chains presented below share a single source sample, sequenced in a study of T cells in localized non-small cell lung cancer. Sequenced by immunoSEQ multiplex PCR; TCRdb stores in-frame clones only, minus some. The sample lists 100,000 or so clones, approximately 91% seen once, with over 4% in the top ten. The sequenced sample was PBMCs, obtained before any cancer treatment. The receptors derive from a woman aged 35 to 75 with stage II squamous cell lung carcinoma.

In its sample, this clone was seen once. The chain employs TRBV6-4 and TRBJ1-5; weak D call: TRBD1 (6 bases). The CDR3 contains 13 residues. Germline V gene lookup returns CDR1 MRHNA and CDR2 SNTAGT. The germline V and J ends were trimmed by 11 bases and 6 bases, with 17 bases remaining between them. The CDR3 DNA is TGTGCCGACTATACAGGGAGAAGTCAGCCCCAGCATTTT. Translation: CADYTGRSQPQHF.

The chain carries TRBV7-9 and TRBJ1-2; 10 nucleotides align to TRBD1. V lost 1 base, J lost 8 bases, and 4 bases stayed unmatched. Germline loops: CDR1 SEHNR, CDR2 FQNEAQ (reference sequence). This CDR3 comprises 14 residues. The DNA for the CDR3 is TGTGCCAGCAGCTTAGGACAGGGGGCCGTGGGCTACACCTTC. Amino acids: CASSLGQGAVGYTF.

In this sample, this clone turned up a few times. The chain uses TRBV7-8 and TRBJ2-5; maybe TRBD2 (6 bases). CDR3 length: 14 residues. The V end lost 5 bases, the J end lost 0 bases, and 10 bases lay between the germline ends. Germline-derived CDR1 and CDR2 are SGHVS and FQNEAQ. The CDR3 spells CASSPGTYQETQYF. The CDR3, as DNA: TGTGCCAGCAGCCCCGGGACTTACCAAGAGACCCAGTACTTC.

The CDR3 DNA sequence: TGTGCCAGTAGTAGCCGAACTATCTCCTCTGGGGCCAACGTCCTGACTTTC. The encoded protein is CASSSRTISSGANVLTF. V usage is TRBV19 and J usage is TRBJ2-6; no clear D. With 4 bases removed from V and 0 bases from J, the gap between germline ends came to 13 bases. This CDR3 spans 17 amino acids. The germline V gene has CDR1 LNHDA and CDR2 SQIVND (reference sequence).

The V call is TRBV7-9, the J call TRBJ1-2; D gene uncertain. Germline V gene data show CDR1 as SEHNR and CDR2 as FQNEAQ (reference sequence). Trimming shortened V by 1 base and J by 7 bases, and 25 bases separated the two germline ends. The length of the CDR3 is 18 residues. The CDR3 DNA reads TGTGCCAGCAGCTTAGAAGGTATCCACAGCTTTCTGCTCGCTGGCTACACCTTC. Translating it yields CASSLEGIHSFLLAGYTF. The full variable domain, rest sourced from reference TRBV7-9 and TRBJ1-2, is DTGVSQNPRHKITKRGQNVTFRCDPISEHNRLYWYRQTLGQGPEFLTYFQNEAQLEKSRLLSDRFSAERPKGSFSTLEIQRTEQGDSAMYLCASSLEGIHSFLLAGYTFGSGTRLTVV.

The rearrangement joins TRBV5-8 to TRBJ1-2; 10 bases map to TRBD1. The CDR3 loop spans 17 amino acids. Germline values: CDR1 SGHTS, CDR2 YDEGEE. The trim removed 6 bases at V and 3 bases at J, leaving 14 bases unmatched. CDR3 sequence reads: CASTALGSTGGDYGYTF. The CDR3 DNA follows: TGTGCCAGCACCGCCCTGGGCTCGACAGGGGGCGACTATGGCTACACCTTC.

The rearrangement joins TRBV11-2 to TRBJ1-3, with D unresolved. This CDR3 is built from 14 residues. The V gene's germline CDR1 is SGHAT and CDR2 FQNNGV. V lost 0 bases and J 0 bases, leaving 3 bases between the germline ends. The CDR3 sequence: CASSLEYSGNTIYF. DNA of the CDR3: TGTGCCAGCAGCTTAGAGTACTCTGGAAACACCATATATTTT.

The gene calls are TRBV28 and TRBJ2-5, with 8 bases fitting TRBD2. V lost 3 bases, J lost 5 bases, and 14 bases stayed unmatched. This CDR3 is 17 amino acids long. Germline values: CDR1 MDHEN, CDR2 SYDVKM. CDR3 sequence (DNA): TGTGCCAGCAGTTTTAACCCATTACGGGAGGGCCGGGAGACCCAGTACTTC. Translated: CASSFNPLREGRETQYF.

The chain uses TRBV5-1 and TRBJ1-2; maybe TRBD1 (6 bases). The CDR3 extends over 15 amino acids. Trimming pared 3 bases from V and 4 bases from J, leaving 16 bases between. The V gene's germline CDR1 is SGHRS and CDR2 YFSETQ. This chain's CDR3 is CASSSARGGTYGYTF. The CDR3 DNA reads as TGCGCCAGCAGCTCCGCCCGAGGGGGGACCTATGGCTACACCTTC.

The gene calls are TRBV20-1 and TRBJ1-2; TRBD1 is a possible D gene (5 bases). The germline V gene has CDR1 DFQATT and CDR2 SNEGSKA (reference sequence). The V and J ends lost 5 bases and 8 bases respectively, with 12 bases between them. This CDR3 is 11 amino acids long. CDR3 in amino acids: CSADRREGYTF. Here the CDR3 DNA reads TGCAGTGCTGACAGAAGGGAAGGCTACACCTTC.

The chain links TRBV5-1 to TRBJ2-1; no definite D call. V was pared by 5 bases and J by 0 bases, with 15 bases between. This CDR3 region has 16 residues. Germline assignment: CDR1 SGHRS and CDR2 YFSETQ. The CDR3 loop is CASSFPSDSSYNEQFF. The CDR3 DNA reads TGCGCCAGCAGTTTTCCAAGCGATAGCTCCTACAATGAGCAGTTCTTC.

The chain employs TRBV7-2 and TRBJ1-3, with D perhaps matching TRBD1 (6 bases). CDR3 length equals 15 residues. Trimming shortened V by 5 bases and J by 4 bases, and 15 bases separated the two germline ends. Germline assignment: CDR1 SGHTA and CDR2 FQGNSA. CDR3 nucleotide sequence: TGTGCCAGCAGCGGAAGTGGGGGGCAAGGAAACACCATATATTTT. Translated: CASSGSGGQGNTIYF.